Below are 28 T cell receptor beta chains sequenced from a single sample in a study of vaccination and CD4 T cells after COVID-19. The Oncomine TCR Beta short-read assay was applied to DNA of cultured CD4+ T cells. TCRdb redid the calling of the PCR reads with MiXCR, one entry per CDR3 protein. This sample has about 21,000 distinct CDR3 sequences, with 55% to 65% found just once. No antigen has been assigned to these receptors. Specified treatment: roughly 11-day PBMC culture with coronavirus spike peptide pools or control peptides (ViraFEST assay). This material consisted of CD4+ T cells from blood, cultured in vitro, taken before SARS-CoV-2 vaccination. The origin of the receptors is a human donor who received a COVID-19 vaccine.

The rearrangement uses TRBV6-1 and TRBJ2-7; TRBD1 might be the D (5 bases). The germline CDR1 and CDR2 sequences are MNHNS and SASEGT. The CDR3 runs 13 residues. V dropped 10 bases and J dropped 0 bases, with 13 bases sitting between them. CDR3 sequence (DNA): TGTGCCACCTTGAGAGACAGCTCCTACGAGCAGTACTTC. Its translation: CATLRDSSYEQYF.

CDR3 DNA: TGTGCCAGTAACATACTAAGGGGAGGAGGCAATCAGCCCCAGCATTTT. Its protein is CASNILRGGGNQPQHF. V gene TRBV19 combines with J gene TRBJ1-5; possibly TRBD1 for D (5 bases). In germline, CDR1 is LNHDA, CDR2 SQIVND (reference sequence). CDR3 length: 16 amino acids. The V end was cut by 7 bases, the J end by 2 bases, with 18 bases between.

The chain joins TRBV5-4 to TRBJ1-1; D unclear. The germline V gene has CDR1 SGHNT and CDR2 YYREEE (reference sequence). Trimming removed 0 bases at V and 1 base at J, with 10 bases between. CDR3 length: 15 amino acids. CDR3 nucleotide sequence: TGTGCCAGCAGCTTGGTGGACGTAGGGAACACTGAAGCTTTCTTT. Protein sequence: CASSLVDVGNTEAFF.

This clonotype occurred a few times. This chain uses TRBV20-1 with TRBJ1-6; 9 bases fit TRBD1. The germline V gene encodes CDR1 DFQATT and CDR2 SNEGSKA (reference sequence). This CDR3 contains 13 residues. J was trimmed by 7 bases and V by 6 bases; bases with no gene match: 4. CDR3 DNA: TGCAGTGCCCGGGACAGGGCGAATTCACCCCTCCACTTT. Residues: CSARDRANSPLHF.

The chain has TRBV19 and TRBJ2-2, with no clear D. CDR3 length equals 17 residues. Germline assignment: CDR1 LNHDA and CDR2 SQIVND (reference sequence). Trimming took 5 bases from V and 1 from J, leaving 17 bases between them. CDR3 DNA: TGTGCCAGTAGTGCCCAAACATGGGAACTGAACACCGGGGAGCTGTTTTTT. Encoded protein: CASSAQTWELNTGELFF.

This clonotype was seen once. The chain has TRBV2 and TRBJ1-3, with D possibly TRBD1 on 6 matching bases. From germline, CDR1 is SNHLY and CDR2 FYNNEI. The CDR3 extends over 15 amino acids. V lost 6 bases to trimming and J lost 2 bases, with 14 bases between them. This CDR3 is CASSYIRGTGNTIYF. In DNA form, the CDR3 reads TGTGCCAGCAGCTACATCAGGGGTACTGGAAACACCATATATTTT.

The chain couples TRBV7-2 to TRBJ1-4; 7 nucleotides agree with TRBD1. Germline CDR1 reads SGHTA; CDR2 reads FQGNSA. The V and J ends lost 5 bases and 4 bases, in that order; junction bases with no gene match: 7. The CDR3 consists of 15 residues. The CDR3 DNA reads as TGTGCCAGCAGCACCAGGGGGGTATTTAATGAAAAACTGTTTTTT. Its translation: CASSTRGVFNEKLFF.

The J gene is TRBJ1-1, the V gene TRBV12-3 or TRBV12-4; a weak D match, TRBD1 (5 bases). Trimming shortened V by 6 bases and J by 3 bases, and 14 bases separated the two germline ends. The CDR3 sequence is 14 residues long. The DNA for the CDR3 is TGTGCCAGCAGCCAGGCGACAGTTGACACTGAAGCTTTCTTT. This translates into CASSQATVDTEAFF.

This clonotype is a singleton in its sample. The rearrangement joins TRBV2 to TRBJ1-2, with a weak D call TRBD1 (5 bases). The length of the CDR3 is 16 residues. CDR1 and CDR2 (germline): SNHLY, FYNNEI. Deletions cut 0 bases from V and 8 bases from J, with 19 bases between. The CDR3 region has the DNA TGTGCCAGCAGTGAAGCTGGGGCAGGGAGATTAAGGGGCTACACCTTC. Translated: CASSEAGAGRLRGYTF. The full variable domain, completed using reference TRBV2 and TRBJ1-2, is EPEVTQTPSHQVTQMGQEVILRCVPISNHLYFYWYRQILGQKVEFLVSFYNNEISEKSEIFDDQFSVERPDGSNFTLKIRSTKLEDSAMYFCASSEAGAGRLRGYTFGSGTRLTVV.

This clonotype occurred a few times. CDR3 amino acids: CSARLAGGPGISDEQFF. CDR3 DNA: TGCAGTGCTAGACTAGCGGGGGGGCCTGGAATTTCGGATGAGCAGTTCTTC. V is TRBV20-1 and J is TRBJ2-1; 12 bases are shared with TRBD2. Trimming cost V 2 bases and J 8 bases; bases outside gene matches: 13. The CDR3 covers 17 residues. Germline V gives CDR1 DFQATT, CDR2 SNEGSKA (reference sequence).

The rearrangement uses TRBV6-4 and TRBJ2-3; D may be TRBD1 (5 bases). Trimming removed 3 bases at V and 1 base at J, with 8 bases between. Germline CDR1 and CDR2: MRHNA and SNTAGT. The CDR3 runs 14 residues. The CDR3 DNA sequence: TGTGCCAGCAGTGATTTAGGGGGCACAGATACGCAGTATTTT. Translation: CASSDLGGTDTQYF.

This chain joins TRBV18 and TRBJ2-5; D remains ambiguous. The CDR3 runs to 14 residues. Between the trimmed V and J ends, which lost 4 bases and 5 bases, there was a span of 14 bases. Germline assignment: CDR1 KGHSH and CDR2 LQKENI. The CDR3 sequence: CASSRRYPMETQYF. The CDR3 DNA follows: TGTGCCAGCTCACGCAGGTACCCTATGGAGACCCAGTACTTC.

This clonotype was counted only a few times. This chain uses TRBV7-2 with TRBJ2-6; 7 bases line up with TRBD2. CDR1 and CDR2 (germline): SGHTA, FQGNSA. The trim removed 1 base at V and 2 bases at J, leaving 26 bases unmatched. This CDR3 comprises 24 residues. CDR3: CASSLGHGGSGRLTDWPGANVLTF. CDR3 sequence (DNA): TGTGCCAGCAGCTTAGGCCACGGGGGGTCAGGGCGTCTTACTGACTGGCCTGGGGCCAACGTCCTGACTTTC.

This clonotype was counted only a few times. V usage is TRBV6-1 and J usage is TRBJ1-2, with TRBD1 matching over 9 bases. This CDR3 contains 14 residues. V dropped 6 bases and J dropped 8; count of bases not matched to a gene: 10. CDR1 and CDR2 (germline): MNHNS, SASEGT. Written as DNA, the CDR3 is TGTGCCAGCAGCCCCGGACAGGGGAGTGTAGGCTACACCTTC. Protein product: CASSPGQGSVGYTF.

The chain has TRBV6-1 and TRBJ1-6; 7 bases line up with TRBD1. Germline V lookup: CDR1 MNHNS, CDR2 SASEGT. The J segment lost 1 base and the V segment lost 10 bases, leaving 7 bases of the junction unmatched. The CDR3 runs 15 residues. CDR3 amino acids: CATLHRGSYNSPLHF. Written as DNA, the CDR3 is TGTGCCACCCTACACAGGGGTTCCTATAATTCACCCCTCCACTTT.

The chain is built from TRBV24-1 and TRBJ2-5; 7 nucleotides align to TRBD1. CDR3 size: 15 residues. Looked up from germline, CDR1 is KGHDR and CDR2 is SFDVKD. V was clipped by 3 bases and J by 4 bases; unmatched bases: 7. The DNA for the CDR3 is TGTGCCACCAGTGATAGGGGACAGATTGTAGAGACCCAGTACTTC. Its translation: CATSDRGQIVETQYF.

J is TRBJ2-3 and V is TRBV7-9; D is ambiguous. Germline CDR1 is SEHNR and CDR2 is FQNEAQ (reference sequence). Trimming stripped 3 bases from V and 3 bases from J, with 7 bases between. This CDR3 is 13 amino acids long. DNA for the CDR3: TGTGCCAGCAGCTTGTTTGGGACAGATACGCAGTATTTT. Protein sequence: CASSLFGTDTQYF.

This clonotype was picked up a small number of times. The chain uses TRBV6-1 and TRBJ2-2; D is perhaps TRBD1 (6 bases). Looked up from germline, CDR1 is MNHNS and CDR2 is SASEGT. The CDR3 length is 15 residues. The V end lost 6 bases, the J end lost 1 base, and 12 bases lay between the germline ends. CDR3 nucleotide sequence: TGTGCCAGCAGGAGGGGGACGGTGAACACCGGGGAGCTGTTTTTT. This gives the protein CASRRGTVNTGELFF.

The rearrangement uses TRBV12-3 or TRBV12-4 and TRBJ1-5; D gene uncertain. The CDR3 runs 15 residues. Trimming pared 7 bases from V and 4 bases from J, leaving 17 bases between. This chain's CDR3 is CASNHRTVVNQPQHF. The CDR3 DNA is TGTGCCAGCAACCATCGGACGGTTGTAAATCAGCCCCAGCATTTT.

This clonotype was seen more than once but under ten times. V is TRBV21-1 and J is TRBJ2-1; the D call of TRBD2 is as the table states it, not checked on the DNA. TRBV21-1 corresponds to a pseudogene. The CDR3 spans 14 residues. CDR3 in DNA: TGTGCCAGACCCTTTGAGGGCATATTCGATGAGCAGTTCTTC. Residues: CARPFEGIFDEQFF.

This chain connects TRBV6-1 to TRBJ1-2; D gene unclear. The V gene's germline CDR1 is MNHNS and CDR2 SASEGT. The CDR3 has 15 amino acids. V dropped 7 bases and J dropped 2 bases, with 17 bases sitting between them. The CDR3 spells CASTTGPWSNYGYTF. CDR3 coding DNA: TGTGCCAGCACCACGGGCCCTTGGTCCAACTATGGCTACACCTTC.

Sample share makes this clonotype medium-sized (0.01 to 0.1%). The genes are TRBV19 and TRBJ2-5; 9 nucleotides match TRBD1. The CDR3 has 15 amino acids. The germline V gene encodes CDR1 LNHDA and CDR2 SQIVND (reference sequence). With 5 bases clipped from V and 4 bases from J, the junction kept 8 bases outside the gene matches. CDR3 amino acids: CASSSRQGVGETQYF. Here the CDR3 DNA reads TGTGCCAGTAGTTCGAGACAGGGGGTGGGAGAGACCCAGTACTTC.

V is TRBV2 and J is TRBJ1-2; D gene uncertain. This CDR3 is built from 13 residues. Germline values: CDR1 SNHLY, CDR2 FYNNEI. V was shortened by 0 bases and J by 8 bases, with 10 bases between the two germline ends. The CDR3: CASSEARRNGYTF. The CDR3 region has the DNA TGTGCCAGCAGTGAAGCGCGACGGAACGGCTACACCTTC.

This clonotype has just a few counts. This sequence joins TRBV6-1 and TRBJ1-5; D is ambiguous. The CDR3 covers 16 residues. The ends were cut back, 3 bases at V and 1 base at J, with 13 bases in the middle. Looked up from germline, CDR1 is MNHNS and CDR2 is SASEGT. Here the CDR3 DNA reads TGTGCCAGCAGTGATAGACTGAGGTCGAGCAATCAGCCCCAGCATTTT. Translated, it gives CASSDRLRSSNQPQHF.

V and J are TRBV6-1 and TRBJ2-1; TRBD2 aligns across 13 bases. CDR1 is MNHNS and CDR2 is SASEGT in the germline V gene. J gave up 2 bases and V 6 bases, and 10 bases lay outside the gene matches. There are 18 residues in the CDR3. Here the CDR3 DNA reads TGTGCCAGCAGCACTAGCGGGGGGGCAGTCCGCGCCTACAATGAGCAGTTCTTC. Translating it yields CASSTSGGAVRAYNEQFF.

This sequence joins TRBV20-1 and TRBJ2-5; D possibly corresponds to TRBD1 (5 bases). This CDR3 is 16 amino acids long. Germline V lookup: CDR1 DFQATT, CDR2 SNEGSKA (reference sequence). Trimming shortened V by 0 bases and J by 2 bases, and 16 bases separated the two germline ends. The CDR3 loop reads CSARDSRQHLQETQYF. In DNA form, the CDR3 reads TGCAGTGCTAGAGATTCGCGACAGCACTTACAAGAGACCCAGTACTTC.

This clonotype was observed a few times. The chain is built from TRBV20-1 and TRBJ2-4; D is tentatively TRBD1 or TRBD2 (5 bases each). This CDR3 is built from 12 residues. V was trimmed by 5 bases and J by 3 bases, leaving 8 bases between them. Looked up from germline, CDR1 is DFQATT and CDR2 is SNEGSKA (reference sequence). CDR3 bases: TGCAGTGCTGAGAGGGGCAAAAACATTCAGTACTTC. Protein sequence: CSAERGKNIQYF.

This clonotype was counted between two and nine times. The rearrangement uses TRBV7-9 and TRBJ1-3, with D possibly being TRBD1 (5 bases). Trimming stripped 5 bases from V and 0 bases from J, with 14 bases between. The CDR3 contains 16 residues. Germline CDR1 reads SEHNR; CDR2 reads FQNEAQ (reference sequence). The CDR3 loop reads CASSPWDGSSGNTIYF. The CDR3 coding sequence is TGTGCCAGCAGCCCCTGGGACGGGAGCTCTGGAAACACCATATATTTT.